The rows below give T cell receptor beta chains drawn from one sample of a study of early T cells in non-severe SARS-CoV-2 infection. MiXCR was run by TCRdb on the 5' RACE reads, yielding one entry per CDR3 protein. The table shows about 56,000 distinct CDR3 sequences, with roughly a tenth occurring only once. Sequences were obtained from whole blood. The source of these receptors is an adult who was a healthcare worker with PCR-confirmed SARS-CoV-2 infection or an uninfected control (not recorded which). CDR3s include the opening cysteine and the closing phenylalanine or tryptophan. D genes are given only for firm matches. Expanded clones get a size class; other rows say once, few or many, or leave the size out.

size: many
D: -
V: TRBV7-2
J: TRBJ2-2
CDR3: CASSLAVLTGELFF
DNA: TGTGCCAGCAGCTTAGCCGTTCTCACCGGGGAGCTGTTTTTT

size: -
D: TRBD2
V: TRBV30
J: TRBJ2-1
CDR3: CAWNPGGSGRRVAYNEQFF
DNA: TGTGCCTGGAATCCTGGGGGTAGCGGGAGACGTGTAGCCTACAATGAGCAGTTCTTC

size: -
D: TRBD2
V: TRBV20-1
J: TRBJ2-3
CDR3: CSASLAGVDTQYF
DNA: TGCAGTGCTAGCCTAGCGGGAGTGGATACGCAGTATTTT

size: -
D: -
V: TRBV6-1
J: TRBJ2-2
CDR3: CASSKDSSSGTVTGELFF
DNA: TGTGCCAGCAGTAAGGATAGTAGCTCGGGTACAGTCACCGGGGAGCTGTTTTTT

size: many
D: -
V: TRBV27
J: TRBJ1-6
CDR3: CASSLFGTTNSPLHF
DNA: TGTGCCAGCAGTTTATTTGGGACAACGAATTCACCCCTCCACTTT

size: once
D: TRBD1
V: TRBV3-1
J: TRBJ2-5
CDR3: CASTRQGLRQETQYF
DNA: TGTGCCAGCACCCGACAGGGCCTGAGGCAAGAGACCCAGTACTTC

size: -
D: -
V: TRBV12-3/TRBV12-4
J: TRBJ2-1
CDR3: CASRNAHEQFF
DNA: TGTGCCAGCAGAAACGCGCATGAGCAGTTCTTC

size: many
D: -
V: TRBV9
J: TRBJ2-6
CDR3: CASSAPTGRGRLGANVLTF
DNA: TGTGCCAGCAGCGCCCCTACGGGGAGGGGGCGGCTTGGGGCCAACGTCCTGACTTTC

size: once
D: -
V: TRBV12-3/TRBV12-4
J: TRBJ1-1
CDR3: CASSFEYQGTTEAFF
DNA: TGTGCCAGCAGTTTTGAATACCAGGGGACGACTGAAGCTTTCTTT

size: many
D: TRBD2
V: TRBV3-1
J: TRBJ2-7
CDR3: CASSLAGETPYEQYF
DNA: TGTGCCAGCAGCCTAGCGGGAGAGACCCCCTACGAGCAGTACTTC

size: few
D: -
V: TRBV21-1
J: TRBJ2-5
CDR3: CASSKGGLAGKETQYF
DNA: TGTGCCAGCAGCAAAGGGGGACTAGCGGGGAAAGAGACCCAGTACTTC

size: few
D: TRBD2
V: TRBV13
J: TRBJ2-1
CDR3: CASRKPGGFRGAGYNEQFF
DNA: TGTGCCAGCAGAAAACCGGGGGGTTTCCGAGGGGCGGGATACAATGAGCAGTTCTTC

size: many
D: -
V: TRBV18
J: TRBJ1-1
CDR3: CASSPGSFDTEAFF
DNA: TGTGCCAGCTCACCAGGGAGTTTTGACACTGAAGCTTTCTTT

size: many
D: TRBD1
V: TRBV12-3/TRBV12-4
J: TRBJ2-3
CDR3: CASSPNRGPTRLDTQYF
DNA: TGTGCCAGCAGTCCCAACAGGGGGCCCACTCGTTTGGATACGCAGTATTTT

size: few
D: -
V: TRBV9
J: TRBJ2-7
CDR3: CASSVGGWEYEQYF
DNA: TGTGCCAGCAGCGTAGGAGGGTGGGAATACGAGCAGTACTTC

size: many
D: -
V: TRBV29-1
J: TRBJ1-1
CDR3: CSVNRGITEAFF
DNA: TGCAGCGTTAATAGGGGGATTACTGAAGCTTTCTTT

size: -
D: -
V: TRBV30
J: TRBJ2-7
CDR3: CAWTRDGSALQYF
DNA: TGTGCCTGGACCCGGGACGGATCCGCCCTGCAGTACTTC

size: few
D: TRBD1
V: TRBV5-6
J: TRBJ2-1
CDR3: CASSLSQGAFDEQFF
DNA: TGTGCCAGCAGCTTGTCACAGGGGGCTTTCGATGAGCAGTTCTTC

size: -
D: -
V: TRBV21-1
J: TRBJ2-7
CDR3: CASWICYYEQYF
DNA: TGTGCCAGTTGGATCTGCTACTACGAGCAGTACTTC

size: -
D: -
V: TRBV6-6
J: TRBJ2-1
CDR3: CASSYSRRLDYNEQFF
DNA: TGTGCCAGCAGTTACTCCCGGCGGCTTGACTACAATGAGCAGTTCTTC

size: few
D: -
V: TRBV2
J: TRBJ2-1
CDR3: CASRGQNPFF
DNA: TGTGCCAGCAGGGGTCAGAATCCGTTCTTC

size: few
D: -
V: TRBV5-1
J: TRBJ1-4
CDR3: CASRSTAVPEKLFF
DNA: TGCGCCAGCAGATCGACCGCGGTACCGGAAAAACTGTTTTTT

size: -
D: -
V: TRBV12-3/TRBV12-4
J: TRBJ2-7
CDR3: CASSPTGSLSYEQYF
DNA: TGTGCCAGCAGTCCTACAGGGTCTCTCTCCTACGAGCAGTACTTC

size: many
D: -
V: TRBV9
J: TRBJ2-5
CDR3: CASSVAVGGGETQYF
DNA: TGTGCCAGCAGCGTCGCGGTGGGGGGCGGAGAGACCCAGTACTTC

size: -
D: -
V: TRBV7-2
J: TRBJ2-1
CDR3: CASSPTSGSARPNEQFF
DNA: TGTGCCAGCAGCCCAACCTCCGGATCTGCTCGCCCCAATGAGCAGTTCTTC

size: many
D: TRBD2
V: TRBV7-9
J: TRBJ2-1
CDR3: CASSPLPGGPNNEQFF
DNA: TGTGCCAGCAGCCCGTTACCGGGAGGGCCAAACAATGAGCAGTTCTTC

size: -
D: -
V: TRBV20-1
J: TRBJ2-1
CDR3: CSAREGYNEQFF
DNA: TGCAGTGCTAGAGAGGGCTACAATGAGCAGTTCTTC

size: many
D: -
V: TRBV20-1
J: TRBJ1-2
CDR3: CSASPGSYGYTF
DNA: TGCAGTGCTAGTCCAGGGAGCTATGGCTACACCTTC

size: -
D: TRBD2
V: TRBV12-3/TRBV12-4
J: TRBJ2-7
CDR3: CASSTHPDMGGESYEQYF
DNA: TGTGCCAGCAGTACCCACCCAGACATGGGAGGGGAATCCTACGAGCAGTACTTC

size: few
D: TRBD2
V: TRBV12-3/TRBV12-4
J: TRBJ2-3
CDR3: CASSFGSGRADTQYF
DNA: TGTGCCAGCAGTTTTGGTAGCGGGAGGGCAGATACGCAGTATTTT

size: many
D: -
V: TRBV20-1
J: TRBJ2-5
CDR3: CSGALVQGSQYF
DNA: TGCAGTGGTGCCTTAGTTCAGGGTTCCCAGTACTTC

size: few
D: -
V: TRBV29-1
J: TRBJ2-1
CDR3: CSVGDMRGQFF
DNA: TGCAGCGTTGGGGATATGAGAGGCCAGTTCTTC

size: many
D: -
V: TRBV5-1
J: TRBJ2-2
CDR3: CASSLEDPGELFF
DNA: TGCGCCAGCAGCTTGGAAGATCCTGGGGAGCTGTTTTTT

size: many
D: -
V: TRBV7-9
J: TRBJ2-1
CDR3: CASSLSIGSGLAEQFF
DNA: TGTGCCAGCAGCTTAAGTATAGGTTCGGGGTTGGCTGAGCAGTTCTTC

size: -
D: TRBD2
V: TRBV18
J: TRBJ2-3
CDR3: CASSPPSGRDGTQYF
DNA: TGTGCCAGCTCACCACCGAGCGGGAGGGATGGTACGCAGTATTTT